This T cell receptor (beta chain) was recovered during a study of blood T cell repertoires in COVID-19. Study summary: Italy, Spain and the United States were the sources of the convalescent and acute COVID-19 samples. The analysed material was cDNA or gDNA that came from T cells, B-cell-depleted T cells, or PBMCs.

Only one count was recorded for this clone. Authors' data handling: Reference gene primers were amplified, and this amplification served to estimate nucleated cell counts. TCRdb keeps only in-frame clones here, not all; method: immunoSEQ multiplex PCR. The DNA was the basis for D and trimming; V, J and clone size are from that table. The data contain 310,000 or so clones, around 90% of them singletons. The TCR was taken from a woman between 50 and 59 years old who had recovered from COVID-19. Sequenced material: peripheral blood.

CDR3 DNA sequence: TGCGCCAGCAGCCCCCTTGGGGGGGGAGGAACTGGGGCCAACGTCCTGACTTTC. This codes for CASSPLGGGGTGANVLTF. The chain uses TRBV4-1 and TRBJ2-6; 7 nucleotides agree with TRBD2. The V and J ends lost 4 bases and 2 bases, in that order; junction bases with no gene match: 11. The CDR3 totals 18 residues. Germline CDR1 is MGHRA and CDR2 is YSYEKL.